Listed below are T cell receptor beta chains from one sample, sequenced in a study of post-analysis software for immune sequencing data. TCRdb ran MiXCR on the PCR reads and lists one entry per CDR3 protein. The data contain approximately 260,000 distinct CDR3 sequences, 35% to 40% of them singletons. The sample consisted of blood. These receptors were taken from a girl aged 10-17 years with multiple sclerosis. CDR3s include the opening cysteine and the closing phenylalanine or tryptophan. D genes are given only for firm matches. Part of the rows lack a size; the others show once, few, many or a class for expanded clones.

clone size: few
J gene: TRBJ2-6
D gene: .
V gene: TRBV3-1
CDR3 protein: CASSQGMGSGANVLTF
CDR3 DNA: TGTGCCAGCAGCCAAGGAATGGGATCTGGGGCCAACGTCCTGACTTTC

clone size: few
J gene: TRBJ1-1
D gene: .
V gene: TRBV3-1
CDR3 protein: CASSRLGGTEAFF
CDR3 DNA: TGTGCCAGCAGCCGCCTGGGAGGGACTGAAGCTTTCTTT

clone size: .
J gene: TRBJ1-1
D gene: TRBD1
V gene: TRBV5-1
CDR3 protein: CASSAGGVTEAFF
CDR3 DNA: TGCGCCAGCAGCGCAGGGGGAGTCACTGAAGCTTTCTTT

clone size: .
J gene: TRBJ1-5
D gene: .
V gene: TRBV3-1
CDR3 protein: CASSPRHGGAQPQHF
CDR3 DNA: TGTGCCAGCAGCCCACGACACGGGGGCGCCCAGCCCCAGCATTTT

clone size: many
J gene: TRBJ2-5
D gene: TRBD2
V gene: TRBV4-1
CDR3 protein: CASSTGTSGAETQYF
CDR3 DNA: TGCGCCAGCAGTACCGGGACTAGCGGGGCGGAGACCCAGTACTTC

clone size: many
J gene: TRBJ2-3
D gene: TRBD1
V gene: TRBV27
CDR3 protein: CASSFYPPGQGGRPDTDTQYF
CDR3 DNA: TGTGCCAGCAGCTTCTACCCTCCCGGACAGGGGGGAAGACCAGACACAGATACGCAGTATTTT

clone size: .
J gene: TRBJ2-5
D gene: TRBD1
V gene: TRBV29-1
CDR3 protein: CSVERTGTQETQYF
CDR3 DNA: TGCAGCGTTGAGCGGACAGGAACGCAAGAGACCCAGTACTTC

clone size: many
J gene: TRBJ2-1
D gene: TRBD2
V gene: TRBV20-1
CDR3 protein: CSAPRLAGGNEQFF
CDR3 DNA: TGCAGTGCTCCAAGACTAGCGGGAGGCAATGAGCAGTTCTTC

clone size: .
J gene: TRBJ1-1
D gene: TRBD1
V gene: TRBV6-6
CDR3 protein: CASSVQGALPNTEAFF
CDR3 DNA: TGTGCCAGCAGTGTACAGGGGGCGCTTCCGAACACTGAAGCTTTCTTT

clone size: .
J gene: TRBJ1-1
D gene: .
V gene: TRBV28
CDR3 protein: CASSFPAIGSHTEAFF
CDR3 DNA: TGTGCCAGCAGTTTCCCCGCGATAGGGAGCCACACTGAAGCTTTCTTT

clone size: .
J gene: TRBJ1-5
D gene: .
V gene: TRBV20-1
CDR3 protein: CSASVGTSQGPQHF
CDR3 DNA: TGCAGTGCGAGCGTAGGGACATCTCAAGGGCCCCAGCATTTT

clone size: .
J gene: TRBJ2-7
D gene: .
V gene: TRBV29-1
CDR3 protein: CSVEDAQGYEQYF
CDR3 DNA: TGCAGCGTTGAAGACGCCCAGGGTTACGAGCAGTACTTC

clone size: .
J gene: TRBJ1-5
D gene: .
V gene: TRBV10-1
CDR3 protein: CARALGNSNQPQHF
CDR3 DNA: TGCGCCAGGGCCCTCGGGAATAGCAATCAGCCCCAGCATTTT

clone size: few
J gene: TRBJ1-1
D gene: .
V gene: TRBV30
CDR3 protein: CAWSVTVEAFF
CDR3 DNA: TGTGCCTGGAGTGTGACAGTTGAAGCTTTCTTT

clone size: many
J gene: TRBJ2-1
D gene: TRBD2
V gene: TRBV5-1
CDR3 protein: CASSSGGAGTSGGSSYNEQFF
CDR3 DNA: TGCGCCAGCAGCTCCGGTGGTGCCGGGACTAGCGGGGGGAGCTCCTACAATGAGCAGTTCTTC

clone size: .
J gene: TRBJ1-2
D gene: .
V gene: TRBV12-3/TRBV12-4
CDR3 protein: CASSWSSGPYGYTF
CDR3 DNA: TGTGCCAGCAGTTGGTCTTCCGGCCCATATGGCTACACCTTC

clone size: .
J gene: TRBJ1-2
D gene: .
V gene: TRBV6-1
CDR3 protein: CASSEALERVYGYTF
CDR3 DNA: TGTGCCAGCAGTGAAGCGCTCGAGAGAGTTTATGGCTACACCTTC

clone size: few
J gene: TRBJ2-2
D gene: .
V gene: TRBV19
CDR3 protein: CASSYTGELFF
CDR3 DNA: TGTGCCAGTAGCTACACCGGGGAGCTGTTTTTT

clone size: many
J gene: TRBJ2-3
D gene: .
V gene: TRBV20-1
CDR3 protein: CSATTTGITDTQYF
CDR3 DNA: TGCAGTGCTACAACTACCGGGATCACAGATACGCAGTATTTT

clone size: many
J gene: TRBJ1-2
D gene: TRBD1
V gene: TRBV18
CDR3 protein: CASSPGQGAKGYTF
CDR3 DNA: TGTGCCAGCTCCCCGGGACAGGGTGCGAAAGGCTACACCTTC

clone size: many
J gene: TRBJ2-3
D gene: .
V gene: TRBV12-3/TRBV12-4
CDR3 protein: CASSFGTSDAQYF
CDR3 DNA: TGTGCCAGCAGTTTCGGTACTAGTGATGCGCAGTATTTT

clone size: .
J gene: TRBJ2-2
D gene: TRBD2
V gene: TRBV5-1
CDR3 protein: CASSPGLAANTGERFF
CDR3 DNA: TGCGCCAGCTCGCCCGGACTAGCGGCGAACACCGGGGAGCGGTTTTTT

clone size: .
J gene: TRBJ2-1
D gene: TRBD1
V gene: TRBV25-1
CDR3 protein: CASKNRDSPYNEQFF
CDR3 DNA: TGTGCCAGCAAAAACCGGGACAGTCCCTACAATGAGCAGTTCTTC

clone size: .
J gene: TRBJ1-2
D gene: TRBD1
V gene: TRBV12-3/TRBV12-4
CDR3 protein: CASSLEGASGYTF
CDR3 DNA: TGTGCCAGCAGTTTGGAGGGGGCGAGTGGCTACACCTTC

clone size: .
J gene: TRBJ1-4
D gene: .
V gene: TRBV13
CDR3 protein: CASSQSDEKLFF
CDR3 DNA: TGTGCCAGCAGCCAGTCTGATGAAAAACTGTTTTTT

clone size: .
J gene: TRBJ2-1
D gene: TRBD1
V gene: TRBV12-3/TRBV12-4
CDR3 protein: CASSVPQGTGKMRVRVNEQFF
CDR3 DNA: TGTGCCAGCAGTGTACCTCAAGGGACAGGGAAAATGCGAGTCAGGGTCAATGAGCAGTTCTTC

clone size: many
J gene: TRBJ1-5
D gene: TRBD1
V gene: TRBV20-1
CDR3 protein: CSAGGQGAERSNQPQHF
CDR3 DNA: TGCAGTGCTGGCGGACAGGGTGCGGAGAGGAGCAATCAGCCCCAGCATTTT

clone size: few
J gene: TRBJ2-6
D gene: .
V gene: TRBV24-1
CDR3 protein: CATSDLPGKGSLSGANVRTF
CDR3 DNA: TGTGCCACCAGTGATTTGCCGGGGAAGGGGAGCCTCTCTGGGGCCAACGTCCGGACTTTC

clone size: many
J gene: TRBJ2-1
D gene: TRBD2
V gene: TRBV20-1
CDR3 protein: CSARSGSGRARREQFF
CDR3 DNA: TGCAGTGCTAGATCGGGTAGCGGGAGGGCTCGTCGTGAGCAGTTCTTC

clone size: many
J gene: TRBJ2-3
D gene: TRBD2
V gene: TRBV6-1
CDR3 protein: CASSVAGDTQYF
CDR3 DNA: TGTGCCAGCAGTGTAGCGGGGGATACGCAGTATTTT

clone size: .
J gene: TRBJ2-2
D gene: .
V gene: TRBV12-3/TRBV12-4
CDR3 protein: CASETGAGTGELFF
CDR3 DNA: TGTGCCAGTGAGACTGGGGCTGGGACCGGGGAGCTGTTTTTT

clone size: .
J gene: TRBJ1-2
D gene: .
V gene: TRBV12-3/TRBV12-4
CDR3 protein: CAGRTMGSGYTF
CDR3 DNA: TGTGCCGGCAGGACAATGGGGAGTGGCTACACCTTC

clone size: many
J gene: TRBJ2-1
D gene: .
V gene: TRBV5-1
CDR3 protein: CASSSDSTSRYNEQFF
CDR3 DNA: TGCGCCAGCAGCTCGGATTCCACCTCGAGGTACAATGAGCAGTTCTTC

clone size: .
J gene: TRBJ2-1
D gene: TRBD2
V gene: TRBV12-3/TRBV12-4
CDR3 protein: CASSPHREGEIGNEQFF
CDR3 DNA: TGTGCCAGCAGCCCACACCGGGAGGGTGAAATTGGGAATGAGCAGTTCTTC

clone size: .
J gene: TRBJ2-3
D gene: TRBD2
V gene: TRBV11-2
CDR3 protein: CASSFRREGTQYF
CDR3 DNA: TGTGCCAGCAGCTTCCGAAGGGAGGGGACGCAGTATTTT

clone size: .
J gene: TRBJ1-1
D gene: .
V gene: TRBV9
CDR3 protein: CASSRHPIQGNTEAFF
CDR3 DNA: TGTGCCAGCAGTCGACATCCGATACAGGGGAACACTGAAGCTTTCTTT

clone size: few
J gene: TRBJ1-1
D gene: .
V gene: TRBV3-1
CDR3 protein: CASSQLKPHGPTEAFF
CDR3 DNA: TGTGCCAGCAGCCAACTGAAGCCTCATGGCCCGACTGAAGCTTTCTTT

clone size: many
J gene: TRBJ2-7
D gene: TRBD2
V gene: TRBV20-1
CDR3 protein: CSARPRGGPYEQYF
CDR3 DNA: TGCAGTGCTAGACCCCGGGGGGGGCCTTACGAGCAGTACTTC

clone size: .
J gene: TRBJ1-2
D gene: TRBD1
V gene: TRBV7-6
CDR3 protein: CASSHRTGDGYTF
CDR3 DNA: TGTGCCAGCAGCCATAGGACAGGTGATGGCTACACCTTC

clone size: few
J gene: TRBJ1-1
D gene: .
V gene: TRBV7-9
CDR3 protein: CASSAAGVTEAFF
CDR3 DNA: TGTGCCAGCAGCGCCGCGGGGGTCACTGAAGCTTTCTTT

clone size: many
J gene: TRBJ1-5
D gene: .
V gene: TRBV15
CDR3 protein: CATSREGQRNQPQHF
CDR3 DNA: TGTGCCACCAGCAGAGAAGGACAACGGAATCAGCCCCAGCATTTT

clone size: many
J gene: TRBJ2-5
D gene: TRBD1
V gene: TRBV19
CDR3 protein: CASSTGDRGHQETQYF
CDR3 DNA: TGTGCCAGCTCAACGGGGGACAGGGGCCACCAAGAGACCCAGTACTTC

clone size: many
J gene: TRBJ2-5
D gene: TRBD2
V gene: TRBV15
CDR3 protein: CATSRDGSSGRSGETQYF
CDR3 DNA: TGTGCCACCAGCAGAGATGGTTCTAGCGGGAGAAGTGGGGAGACCCAGTACTTC

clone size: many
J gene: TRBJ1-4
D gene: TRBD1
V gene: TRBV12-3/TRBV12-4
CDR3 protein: CASSRGDRVHTTNEKLFF
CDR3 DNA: TGTGCCAGCAGCCGCGGGGACAGGGTTCATACAACTAATGAAAAACTGTTTTTT

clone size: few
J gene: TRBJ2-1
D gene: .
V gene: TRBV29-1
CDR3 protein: CSVSYWISSSYNEQFF
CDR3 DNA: TGCAGCGTCAGTTACTGGATTTCGAGCTCCTACAATGAGCAGTTCTTC

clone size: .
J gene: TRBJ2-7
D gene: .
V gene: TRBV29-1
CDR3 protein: CSVGAGQRTEQYF
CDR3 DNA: TGCAGCGTTGGTGCAGGCCAAAGGACCGAGCAGTACTTC

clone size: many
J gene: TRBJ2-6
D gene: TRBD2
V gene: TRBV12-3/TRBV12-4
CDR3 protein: CASAAGGSTGANVLTF
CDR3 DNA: TGTGCCAGCGCGGCGGGAGGGAGCACTGGGGCCAACGTCCTGACTTTC

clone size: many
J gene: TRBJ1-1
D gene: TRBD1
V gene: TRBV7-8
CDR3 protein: CASSLGQGEGEAFF
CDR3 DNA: TGTGCCAGCAGCCTGGGACAGGGAGAAGGTGAAGCTTTCTTT

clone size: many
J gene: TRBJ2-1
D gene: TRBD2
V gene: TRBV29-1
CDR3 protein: CSVVISGRVYEQFF
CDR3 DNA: TGCAGCGTTGTTATTAGCGGGAGGGTCTATGAGCAGTTCTTC

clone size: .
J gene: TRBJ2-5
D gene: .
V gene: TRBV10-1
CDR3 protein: CASSESGVQETQYF
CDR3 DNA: TGCGCCAGCAGTGAGTCGGGGGTCCAAGAGACCCAGTACTTC